A single sample gave rise to the 18 T cell receptor beta chains below, sequenced in a study of beta chain features in type 1 diabetes (dated by TCRdb to 2016 to 2019). Library preparation was by the immunoSEQ multiplex PCR assay. All of the isolated RNA was reverse transcribed with the High Capacity cDNA Reverse Transcription Kit, so expressed TCRB transcripts were sequenced. The immuneACCESS repertoire file appears here via TCRdb, limited to in-frame rearrangements. These files lack a portion of the clones; in checked studies, under half of the deficit traces to unresolved V genes, and the cause of the others is not known. Here the sample has some 150,000 clones; about 44% occur a single time. 0.35% to 0.45% of the sample is held by the ten biggest clonotypes. Material for sequencing was Tregs from blood. The cell subset or site label, as the study defines it: regulatory CD4+ T cells. The receptors come from a man between 18 and 29 years old in good health.

J is TRBJ2-2 and V is TRBV5-1, with D tentatively TRBD2 (6 bases). This CDR3 comprises 14 residues. Germline values: CDR1 SGHRS, CDR2 YFSETQ. V lost 4 bases and J lost 3, with 10 bases in between. This CDR3 reads CASSTGLYTGELFF. The CDR3 DNA is TGCGCCAGCAGCACGGGACTCTACACCGGGGAGCTGTTTTTT.

This clone was recorded a few times. The chain couples TRBV29-1 to TRBJ2-5; TRBD1 matches at 8 bases. Germline V lookup: CDR1 SQVTM, CDR2 ANQGSEA. This CDR3 comprises 14 residues. The J segment lost 4 bases and the V segment lost 3 bases, leaving 7 bases of the junction unmatched. This CDR3 reads CSVEDRDLVETQYF. The DNA of the CDR3 is TGCAGCGTTGAGGACAGGGACTTGGTAGAGACCCAGTACTTC. The full variable domain, completed using reference TRBV29-1 and TRBJ2-5, is SAVISQKPSRDICQRGTSLTIQCQVDSQVTMMFWYRQQPGQSLTLIATANQGSEATYESGFVIDKFPISRPNLTFSTLTVSNMSPEDSSIYLCSVEDRDLVETQYFGPGTRLLVL.

This chain joins TRBV6-6 and TRBJ2-7; 7 bases are a match to TRBD2. Losses at the gene ends were 2 bases for V and 0 bases for J; bases not matched to a gene: 1. The CDR3 covers 14 residues. Germline V gene data show CDR1 as MNHNY and CDR2 as SVGAGI (reference sequence). The CDR3 here is CASSYSGNSYEQYF. The CDR3 bases are TGTGCCAGCAGTTACAGCGGGAACTCCTACGAGCAGTACTTC.

This clone was seen more than once but under ten times. J is TRBJ2-1 and V is TRBV5-4; TRBD2 matches 14 bases. J was trimmed by 4 bases and V by 0 bases; bases with no gene match: 6. This CDR3 has 18 residues. Germline V CDR1 and CDR2: SGHNT, YYREEE (reference sequence). The CDR3 reads CASSLGLTSGGAYNEQFF. The CDR3, as DNA: TGTGCCAGCAGCTTGGGCCTGACTAGCGGGGGGGCTTACAATGAGCAGTTCTTC.

The V gene is TRBV5-5, the J gene TRBJ2-3; maybe TRBD2 (5 bases). V was clipped by 4 bases and J by 5 bases, with 14 bases between them. The germline V gene has CDR1 SGHKS and CDR2 YYEKEE (reference sequence). CDR3 length equals 14 residues. The CDR3 DNA reads as TGTGCCAGCAGCCCACCCGGACTGGAAGATACGCAGTATTTT. As protein: CASSPPGLEDTQYF.

The genes are TRBV6-1 and TRBJ2-7; 12 bases line up with TRBD2. Trimming cost V 4 bases and J 3 bases; bases outside gene matches: 1. This CDR3 contains 14 residues. CDR1 and CDR2 from the germline V gene are MNHNS and SASEGT. CDR3 amino acids: CASSALAGGYEQYF. The CDR3 nucleotides are TGTGCCAGCAGTGCACTAGCGGGAGGCTACGAGCAGTACTTC.

V gene TRBV9 combines with J gene TRBJ2-1, with 9 bases lining up with TRBD2. Unmatched junction bases numbered 10, after V lost 4 bases and J lost 8 bases. Looked up from germline, CDR1 is SGDLS and CDR2 is YYNGEE. The CDR3 has 15 residues. CDR3 DNA sequence: TGTGCCAGCAGCACGACGGCGGGAGGGAATTATGAGCAGTTCTTC. Translating it yields CASSTTAGGNYEQFF. Together with reference TRBV9 and TRBJ2-1, the CDR3 gives the full variable domain: DSGVTQTPKHLITATGQRVTLRCSPRSGDLSVYWYQQSLDQGLQFLIQYYNGEERAKGNILERFSAQQFPDLHSELNLSSLELGDSALYFCASSTTAGGNYEQFFGPGTRLTVL.

This clone was detected only a few times. The genes are TRBV30 and TRBJ1-5; D is uncertain. There are 14 residues in the CDR3. V lost 3 bases to trimming and J lost 10 bases, with 19 bases between them. In germline, CDR1 is GTSNPN, CDR2 SVGIG (reference sequence). For the CDR3, the DNA is TGTGCCTGGAGGGTTCGAGGCAGCTCTGGACCCCAGCATTTT. Amino acid sequence: CAWRVRGSSGPQHF.

This clone occurred a few times. The V call is TRBV5-1, the J call TRBJ2-5; weak D call: TRBD1 (6 bases). In germline, CDR1 is SGHRS, CDR2 YFSETQ. This CDR3 has 13 residues. Trimming stripped 6 bases from V and 5 bases from J, with 14 bases between. As DNA, the CDR3 is TGCGCCAGCAAGTCGGACAGCCGGGAGACCCAGTACTTC. It specifies CASKSDSRETQYF.

This chain joins TRBV29-1 and TRBJ2-1; 8 nucleotides line up with TRBD2. There are 16 residues in the CDR3. Unmatched junction bases numbered 19, after V lost 0 bases and J lost 15 bases. Germline lookup yields CDR1 SQVTM and CDR2 ANQGSEA. Written as DNA, the CDR3 is TGCAGCGTTGAAGAAGTTGGGGCGGCGCAAGCGGGAGCGACGTTCTTC. Translating it yields CSVEEVGAAQAGATFF.

This clone turned up a few times. The chain employs TRBV7-2 and TRBJ2-7; maybe TRBD1 (6 bases). The CDR3 length is 12 residues. Per the germline V gene, CDR1 is SGHTA and CDR2 is FQGNSA. V dropped 3 bases and J dropped 6 bases, with 9 bases sitting between them. CDR3 region: CASSFTGSEQYF. The CDR3 DNA follows: TGTGCCAGCAGCTTCACAGGGTCCGAGCAGTACTTC.

The rearrangement uses TRBV23-1 and TRBJ2-6, with D unclear. TRBV23-1 is treated as an ORF (open reading frame) with a function not yet certain. There are 17 residues in the CDR3. Trimming removed 0 bases from V and 2 bases from J, with 11 bases in between. The CDR3, as DNA: TGCGCCAGCAGTCAATCCGGCGGATACCCTGGGGCCAACGTCCTGACTTTC. It yields the protein CASSQSGGYPGANVLTF.

This clone was recorded a few times. The chain couples TRBV19 to TRBJ1-2; 7 nucleotides align to TRBD1. With 7 bases clipped from V and 4 bases from J, the junction kept 12 bases outside the gene matches. The CDR3 extends over 15 amino acids. The V gene's germline CDR1 is LNHDA and CDR2 SQIVND (reference sequence). The DNA for the CDR3 is TGTGCCAGTATTCCCCGGACAGGAGCTATCTATGGCTACACCTTC. The encoded protein is CASIPRTGAIYGYTF.

V is TRBV4-1 and J is TRBJ2-3, with 12 positions matching TRBD2. With 2 bases clipped from V and 2 bases from J, the junction kept 8 bases outside the gene matches. From germline, CDR1 is MGHRA and CDR2 YSYEKL. The CDR3 covers 18 residues. CDR3 bases: TGCGCCAGCAGCCAATACGCCGGACTAGCGGGAAACACAGATACGCAGTATTTT. Translated: CASSQYAGLAGNTDTQYF.

This CDR3 reads CASSLLRRPKSSYEQYF. In nucleotides, the CDR3 is TGTGCCAGCAGTTTACTCCGGCGGCCCAAAAGCTCCTACGAGCAGTACTTC. The chain couples TRBV28 to TRBJ2-7; no firm D call. The V gene's germline CDR1 is MDHEN and CDR2 SYDVKM. Trimming left V 2 bases short and J 0 bases short, with 17 bases between. The CDR3 length is 17 residues.

The chain employs TRBV7-8 and TRBJ2-7; the D gene is possibly TRBD1 (6 bases). This CDR3 spans 15 amino acids. Germline CDR1 is SGHVS and CDR2 is FQNEAQ. V gave up 2 bases and J gave up 2 bases, with 13 bases separating them. The CDR3 region is CASSLSAGTTYEQYF. CDR3 bases: TGTGCCAGCAGCTTATCAGCCGGGACAACCTACGAGCAGTACTTC.

The chain couples TRBV6-5 to TRBJ2-7; 7 nucleotides match TRBD1. Germline values: CDR1 MNHEY, CDR2 SVGAGI. This CDR3 has 13 residues. V lost 2 bases and J lost 7; bases outside the gene matches: 5. The CDR3 region has the DNA TGTGCCAGCAGTTACCGGGACAGCTGGGAGCAGTACTTC. Amino acids: CASSYRDSWEQYF.

The rearrangement uses TRBV5-1 and TRBJ2-1; TRBD2 matches at 12 bases. The CDR3 has 15 residues. Germline loops: CDR1 SGHRS, CDR2 YFSETQ. V lost 0 bases, J lost 8 bases, and 3 bases stayed unmatched. CDR3 nucleotide sequence: TGCGCCAGCAGCTTGGGACTAGCGGGGGTCTATGAGCAGTTCTTC. Protein product: CASSLGLAGVYEQFF.